The 20 T cell receptor beta chains given below trace back to one sample, sequenced in a study of T cells after somatic rescue of genetic block. Produced via immunoSEQ multiplex PCR; TCRdb's table is partial and in-frame only. The data contain tens of thousands of clones, 90% to 97% of them singletons. The source material was peripheral blood mononuclear cells (PBMCs). The source is a child younger than two.

V gene TRBV4-1 combines with J gene TRBJ2-7; tentative D call: TRBD1 (6 bases). The germline V and J ends were trimmed by 4 bases and 4 bases, with 20 bases remaining between them. Germline assignment: CDR1 MGHRA and CDR2 YSYEKL. The CDR3 length is 16 residues. The CDR3 region has the DNA TGCGCCAGCAGCCTAGCCGGGACAACCCAGGCATACGAGCAGTACTTC. This gives the protein CASSLAGTTQAYEQYF.

J is TRBJ1-6 and V is TRBV5-6, with D maybe TRBD1 (6 bases). The germline CDR1 and CDR2 sequences are SGHDT and YYEEEE. V was pared by 0 bases and J by 0 bases, with 7 bases between. The CDR3 is 16 residues long. CDR3 region: CASSLEGGSYNSPLHF. The CDR3 bases are TGTGCCAGCAGCTTGGAGGGGGGCTCCTATAATTCACCCCTCCACTTT.

This sequence joins TRBV6-5 and TRBJ1-5; D gene ambiguous. V dropped 0 bases and J dropped 4 bases, with 10 bases sitting between them. This CDR3 comprises 15 residues. The germline V gene has CDR1 MNHEY and CDR2 SVGAGI. The CDR3 nucleotides are TGTGCCAGCAGTTACTCAAGGACCGAGAATCAGCCCCAGCATTTT. Translating it yields CASSYSRTENQPQHF.

The chain has TRBV7-9 and TRBJ2-1; D may be TRBD1 (5 bases). CDR3 length: 14 amino acids. Germline values: CDR1 SEHNR, CDR2 FQNEAQ (reference sequence). Trimming took off 8 bases at V and 6 bases at J, with 17 bases between the two ends. CDR3: CASHSLGRANEQFF. The CDR3 DNA reads as TGTGCCAGCCACTCGTTAGGCAGGGCCAATGAGCAGTTCTTC.

J is TRBJ2-5 and V is TRBV4-2, with 8 bases lining up with TRBD1. Germline-derived CDR1 and CDR2 are LGHNA and YNFKEQ. This CDR3 contains 13 residues. Trimming removed 6 bases from V and 5 bases from J; junction bases left unmatched: 5. The CDR3 loop reads CASRPGGGETQYF. The CDR3 nucleotides read TGTGCCAGCAGGCCAGGGGGCGGGGAGACCCAGTACTTC.

The chain combines TRBV19 with TRBJ1-1; D perhaps matches TRBD1 (5 bases). V lost 8 bases and J 1 base, leaving 11 bases between the germline ends. This CDR3 has 13 amino acids. CDR1 and CDR2 from the germline V gene are LNHDA and SQIVND (reference sequence). CDR3 protein: CASQPGRNTEAFF. CDR3 sequence (DNA): TGTGCCAGTCAACCAGGGAGGAACACTGAAGCTTTCTTT.

V and J are TRBV21-1 and TRBJ2-5. TRBV21-1 is tagged as a pseudogene. This CDR3 has 10 residues. The CDR3 DNA reads as TGTGCCAGCAGCCAAGGGACCCAGTACTTC. Its protein product is CASSQGTQYF.

This chain links TRBV6-1 with TRBJ2-3; D is possibly TRBD1 (5 bases). Trimming took 2 bases from V and 2 from J, leaving 14 bases between them. CDR1 MNHNS and CDR2 SASEGT come from the germline V gene. The CDR3 has 16 residues. The CDR3 DNA reads as TGTGCCAGCAGTGAAACGACGACAGTTTTCACAGATACGCAGTATTTT. Amino acid sequence: CASSETTTVFTDTQYF.

The genes are TRBV6-1 and TRBJ1-2; no definite D call. V was pared by 3 bases and J by 6 bases, with 17 bases between. CDR3 size: 15 residues. From germline, CDR1 is MNHNS and CDR2 SASEGT. This CDR3 reads CASSDWEASHHGYTF. The CDR3 DNA reads TGTGCCAGCAGTGATTGGGAGGCATCCCATCATGGCTACACCTTC.

V usage is TRBV11-3 and J usage is TRBJ2-2; maybe TRBD2 (5 bases). V was pared by 2 bases and J by 5 bases, with 6 bases between. This CDR3 is 13 amino acids long. The germline CDR1 and CDR2 sequences are SGHNT and YENEEA. As DNA, the CDR3 is TGTGCCAGCAGCTTACTAGCAACCGGGGAGCTGTTTTTT. This sequence encodes CASSLLATGELFF.

This chain joins TRBV5-1 and TRBJ2-3, with a tentative D call TRBD2 (5 bases). Trimming stripped 6 bases from V and 2 bases from J, with 13 bases between. The CDR3 loop spans 14 amino acids. Germline V gene data show CDR1 as SGHRS and CDR2 as YFSETQ. The CDR3 loop is CASTPGRVTDTQYF. The CDR3, as DNA: TGCGCCAGCACCCCTGGGCGGGTCACAGATACGCAGTATTTT. Based on the CDR3 plus reference TRBV5-1 and TRBJ2-3, the full variable domain is KAGVTQTPRYLIKTRGQQVTLSCSPISGHRSVSWYQQTPGQGLQFLFEYFSETQRNKGNFPGRFSGRQFSNSRSEMNVSTLELGDSALYLCASTPGRVTDTQYFGPGTRLTVL.

This sequence joins TRBV9 and TRBJ2-5; possibly TRBD1 for D (5 bases). The DNA matches TRBJ2-7 better at its end, which makes the J call doubtful. CDR3 length equals 14 residues. Germline CDR1 SGDLS, CDR2 YYNGEE. The CDR3 is CASSVGGLSYEQYF. CDR3 DNA: TGTGCCAGCAGCGTAGGGGGCCTCTCCTACGAGCAGTACTTC.

The V and J genes are TRBV6-6 and TRBJ2-5; D perhaps matches TRBD2 (6 bases). The CDR3 extends over 14 amino acids. V dropped 0 bases and J dropped 2 bases, with 7 bases sitting between them. Germline values: CDR1 MNHNY, CDR2 SVGAGI (reference sequence). This CDR3 is CASSYSAGQETQYF. The CDR3 nucleotides are TGTGCCAGCAGTTACTCGGCGGGGCAAGAGACCCAGTACTTC.

This chain joins TRBV21-1 and TRBJ2-2; the table's TRBD1 call for D was not verified on the DNA. TRBV21-1 is an annotated pseudogene. This CDR3 is built from 16 residues. The CDR3 sequence is CASSKGRGGANGELFF. CDR3 in DNA: TGTGCCAGCAGCAAAGGTAGAGGGGGCGCGAACGGGGAGCTGTTTTTT.

V gene TRBV6-5 combines with J gene TRBJ2-5, with D tentatively TRBD1 (6 bases). V lost 2 bases and J 5 bases, leaving 9 bases between the germline ends. CDR3 size: 13 residues. The germline V gene encodes CDR1 MNHEY and CDR2 SVGAGI. The CDR3, as DNA: TGTGCCAGCAGTTACCAGGGGCGGGAGACCCAGTACTTC. Translating it yields CASSYQGRETQYF.

This sequence joins TRBV9 and TRBJ1-3; D is uncertain. The CDR3 length is 14 residues. Trimming cost V 0 bases and J 7 bases, with 11 bases left between them. The germline gives CDR1 SGDLS, CDR2 YYNGEE. CDR3 nucleotide sequence: TGTGCCAGCAGCGTAGACCCCCGGAGGAACACCATATATTTT. It yields the protein CASSVDPRRNTIYF.

This chain uses TRBV2 with TRBJ2-3, with TRBD2 identical over 7 bases. V gave up 6 bases and J gave up 2 bases; unmatched junction bases: 5. The CDR3 length is 14 residues. Germline V gene sequence: CDR1 SNHLY, CDR2 FYNNEI. CDR3 sequence reads: CASRRLAVTDTQYF. The CDR3 DNA sequence: TGTGCCAGCAGACGACTAGCAGTCACAGATACGCAGTATTTT.

This clone came up once. The chain recombines TRBV30 with TRBJ1-6; no clear D gene. The V end was cut by 0 bases, the J end by 7 bases, with 10 bases between. This CDR3 is built from 14 residues. Germline V gene lookup returns CDR1 GTSNPN and CDR2 SVGIG (reference sequence). CDR3: CAWSVGQLNSPLHF. Written as DNA, the CDR3 is TGTGCCTGGAGTGTAGGCCAATTAAATTCACCCCTCCACTTT.

The J gene is TRBJ2-2, the V gene TRBV4-2; D not resolved. This CDR3 comprises 14 residues. The V end was cut by 0 bases, the J end by 1 base, with 3 bases between. The V gene's germline CDR1 is LGHNA and CDR2 YNFKEQ. The CDR3 sequence is CASSQDQNTGELFF. CDR3 coding DNA: TGTGCCAGCAGCCAAGATCAGAACACCGGGGAGCTGTTTTTT.

The CDR3 here is CASRVGGEAYEQYF. CDR3 nucleotides: TGTGCCAGCAGAGTAGGGGGAGAAGCCTACGAGCAGTACTTC. This chain joins TRBV28 and TRBJ2-7; a weak D match, TRBD1 (6 bases). Trimming left V 6 bases short and J 2 bases short, with 14 bases between. Germline V lookup: CDR1 MDHEN, CDR2 SYDVKM. CDR3 size: 14 residues.